These 32 T cell receptor beta chains were all obtained from the same sample, sequenced in a study of tumor-infiltrating lymphocytes in primary liver carcinoma. Co-extraction yielded RNA and DNA from 20-30 mg of unsorted bulk tissue. The investigators made TCR beta cDNA from about 500 ng total RNA, using a constant-region primer. TCR beta libraries came from three nested multiplex PCR rounds using slightly modified ARM-PCR. TRBV1-TRBV30 forward primers paired with a C-beta reverse primer were used in the first two PCR rounds, which ran around 10 cycles each. Each CDR3 protein gets one entry after TCRdb re-called the multiplex PCR reads with MiXCR. The repertoire holds approximately 47,000 distinct CDR3 sequences, with about 70% as singletons. The sequenced sample consisted of liver tumor tissue from sampling region 3. Subset of the sample: tumor region T3, left-lateral pole. Source of these receptors: a man aged 35 to 55 with primary liver carcinoma and hepatitis B virus infection.

This clonotype was observed many times. The genes are TRBV7-9 and TRBJ2-7; D may be TRBD1 (5 bases). The germline V gene has CDR1 SEHNR and CDR2 FQNEAQ (reference sequence). V was shortened by 1 base and J by 2 bases, with 12 bases between the two germline ends. The CDR3 loop spans 15 amino acids. As DNA, the CDR3 is TGTGCCAGCAGCTTAGAATCAGCAGGGACCTACGAGCAGTACTTC. As protein: CASSLESAGTYEQYF.

Comments on this clonotype: Without the conserved terminal phenylalanine or tryptophan, this CDR3 likely stems from a read error. J is TRBJ2-3 and V is TRBV29-1; D gene unclear. Germline values: CDR1 SQVTM, CDR2 ANQGSEA. CDR3 size: 10 residues. With 1 base removed from V and 12 bases from J, the gap between germline ends came to 8 bases. CDR3 residues: CSVEVHPQYY. The CDR3, as DNA: TGCAGCGTTGAAGTGCATCCTCAGTATTAT.

Regarding this clonotype: This may be a read error: a much more frequent sequence differs by one nucleotide. CDR3 protein: CAWSREGAEYF. The CDR3 DNA follows: TGTGCCTGGAGTAGGGAGGGAGCGGAGTACTTC. The V call is TRBV30, the J call TRBJ2-1; 7 bases map to TRBD2. Germline CDR1 reads GTSNPN; CDR2 reads SVGIG (reference sequence). This CDR3 contains 11 residues.

Of note for this clonotype: No conserved phenylalanine or tryptophan ends this CDR3, so it is likely a read error. The chain has TRBV14 and TRBJ2-7; TRBD1 agrees at 8 bases. CDR3 length equals 16 residues. The germline gives CDR1 SGHDN, CDR2 FVKESK. The J segment lost 2 bases and the V segment lost 4 bases, leaving 10 bases of the junction unmatched. The CDR3 DNA sequence: TGTGCCAGCAGCCTCAGGGGGACAGGAACAGCCTACGAGCAGTACTCC. The encoded protein is CASSLRGTGTAYEQYS.

Comments on this clonotype: The junction departs from the called germline gene at one end, perhaps through a read error. The chain employs TRBV11-2 and TRBJ2-6; D might be TRBD1 or TRBD2, each matching 5 bases. Per germline, CDR1 SGHAT and CDR2 FQNNGV. The CDR3 is made up of 18 amino acids. CDR3 sequence: CASSLGPGHSSGTNVLSF. CDR3 sequence (DNA): TGTGCCAGCAGTTTAGGGCCAGGGCACAGCTCTGGGACCAACGTCCTGTCTTTC.

In the case of this clonotype: Compared with germline, one end of the junction differs, possibly owing to a read error. This rearrangement joins TRBV13 to TRBJ1-5; 8 bases map to TRBD1. The V gene's germline CDR1 is PRHDT and CDR2 FYEKMQ (reference sequence). The CDR3 has 14 amino acids. CDR3 nucleotide sequence: TGTGCCAGCAGCTTAGCGGACAGGGATCAGCCCAAGCATTTT. Translation: CASSLADRDQPKHF. Supplemented by reference TRBV13 and TRBJ1-5, the full variable domain reads AAGVIQSPRHLIKEKRETATLKCYPIPRHDTVYWYQQGPGQDPQFLISFYEKMQSDKGSIPDRFSAQQFSDYHSELNMSSLELGDSALYFCASSLADRDQPKHFGDGTRLSIL.

This clonotype appeared a few times. One base away lies a much larger clone, so this may be a sequencing read error. The gene calls are TRBV28 and TRBJ2-1; no clear D. CDR3 length equals 10 residues. Germline values: CDR1 MDHEN, CDR2 SYDVKM. The CDR3 reads CVSRANEQFF. For the CDR3, the DNA is TGTGTCAGCAGAGCCAATGAGCAGTTCTTC.

Comment on this clonotype: The junction differs from germline at one of its ends, possibly a read error. The chain carries TRBV12-3 or TRBV12-4 and TRBJ2-1; 11 positions agree with TRBD2. The CDR3 is 14 amino acids. The CDR3 region has the DNA TGTGCCAGCCTCGGACTAGCGGGTCCCAATGAACAGTTCTTC. It translates to CASLGLAGPNEQFF.

In its sample, this clonotype was seen once. An end of the junction does not agree with germline; a read error may underlie this. The chain employs TRBV14 and TRBJ2-3; TRBD2 matches at 7 bases. Per germline, CDR1 SGHDN and CDR2 FVKESK. The CDR3 runs 17 residues. CDR3 amino acids: CASSHNPGTTSTDMQYF. In nucleotides, the CDR3 is TGTGCGAGCAGCCATAATCCCGGGACTACTAGCACAGATATGCAGTATTTT.

The sample holds a few counts of this clonotype. The germline gene is not matched at one end of the junction; a read error may be the cause. The chain recombines TRBV29-1 with TRBJ2-7; no reliable D call. CDR1 and CDR2 from the germline V gene are SQVTM and ANQGSEA. The CDR3 spans 16 residues. CDR3 bases: TGCAGCGCTGAAGAACAAGAGGCCACCCCATCCTACGAGCAGTACTTC. Amino acid sequence: CSAEEQEATPSYEQYF.

Notes on this clonotype: A much more abundant neighbour one base away suggests this may be a read error. The chain couples TRBV28 to TRBJ2-7; D unresolved. From germline, CDR1 is MDHEN and CDR2 SYDVKM. This CDR3 is built from 16 residues. V was trimmed by 6 bases and J by 0 bases, leaving 18 bases between them. The CDR3 loop reads CASRPTSGPTSYEQYF. DNA of the CDR3: TGTGCCAGCAGACCGACCAGTGGGCCCACCTCCTACGAGCAGTACTTC.

To note about this clonotype: One end of the junction is discordant with germline, which a read error may explain. The chain joins TRBV2 to TRBJ2-1; TRBD2 matches at 9 bases. Germline CDR1 is SNHLY and CDR2 is FYNNEI. The CDR3 is 19 residues long. The CDR3 protein is CASRESRGGPRCSYNEQFF. Written as DNA, the CDR3 is TGTGCCAGCCGTGAGTCGCGGGGGGGCCCGAGATGCTCATACAATGAGCAGTTCTTC.

With regard to this clonotype: This may be a read error, as it is one base from a much larger clone. This rearrangement joins TRBV11-1 to TRBJ2-7, with D possibly matching TRBD2 (6 bases). Germline CDR1 SGHAT, CDR2 FQDESV (reference sequence). The ends were cut back, 4 bases at V and 2 bases at J, with 15 bases in the middle. The CDR3 consists of 15 residues. This CDR3 reads CASSSSRDSPYEQYF. CDR3 nucleotide sequence: TGTGCCAGCAGCTCATCCCGGGACTCCCCCTACGAGCAGTACTTC. Combining the CDR3 with reference TRBV11-1 and TRBJ2-7 gives the whole variable domain EAEVAQSPRYKITEKSQAVAFWCDPISGHATLYWYRQILGQGPELLVQFQDESVVDDSQLPKDRFSAERLKGVDSTLKIQPAELGDSAMYLCASSSSRDSPYEQYFGPGTRLTVT.

As to this clonotype: The CDR3 does not close with the conserved phenylalanine or tryptophan, likely indicating a read error. This chain connects TRBV7-8 to TRBJ2-7; D may be TRBD2 (5 bases). The CDR3 has 14 residues. Per the germline V gene, CDR1 is SGHVS and CDR2 is FQNEAQ. The CDR3 DNA reads TGTGCCAGCAGCCGGGGAACTCCCTCCTACGATCAGTACTCC. Translating gives CASSRGTPSYDQYS.

The genes are TRBV12-3 or TRBV12-4 and TRBJ1-1; D is uncertain. Trimming removed 11 bases at V and 5 bases at J, with 18 bases between. The CDR3 contains 13 residues. The CDR3 DNA reads TGTGCCGGCGGTTTATCCCCGGGGACTGAAGCTTTCTTT. Amino acid sequence: CAGGLSPGTEAFF.

This clonotype was observed a few times. Sequence at one end of the junction differs from germline and may be a read error. This chain joins TRBV7-9 and TRBJ2-5; a weak D match, TRBD1 (6 bases). The CDR3 spans 14 residues. Germline CDR1 SEHNR, CDR2 FQNEAQ (reference sequence). For the CDR3, the DNA is TGTGCCAGCAGCTTATCCAGGGGAGAAGAGACTCAGTACTTC. It yields the protein CASSLSRGEETQYF.

The gene calls are TRBV29-1 and TRBJ2-3; tentative D call: TRBD2 (6 bases). The CDR3 is made up of 14 amino acids. Germline V gene lookup returns CDR1 SQVTM and CDR2 ANQGSEA. V was shortened by 4 bases and J by 4 bases, with 15 bases between the two germline ends. This CDR3 reads CSVAVAEDADTQYF. CDR3 sequence (DNA): TGCAGCGTTGCAGTAGCGGAGGACGCAGATACGCAGTATTTT.

On this clonotype itself: An end of the junction does not agree with germline; a read error may underlie this. This sequence joins TRBV30 and TRBJ2-1; 7 nucleotides line up with TRBD2. Looked up from germline, CDR1 is GTSNPN and CDR2 is SVGIG (reference sequence). This CDR3 region has 14 residues. In nucleotides, the CDR3 is TGTGCCTGGACGCGGGGGTTCCCCTACAATGACCAGTTCTTC. Translation gives CAWTRGFPYNDQFF.

This clonotype has just a few counts. This sequence may be a read error, since a much larger clone differs from it by one base. The DNA is omitted, as the CDR3 cannot be located on it reliably, and the CDR3 follows TCRdb's listing. This rearrangement joins TRBV13 to TRBJ1-1; the DNA was not compared with TRBD1, the D call given in the table. In germline, CDR1 is PRHDT, CDR2 FYEKMQ (reference sequence). Ends included, the CDR3 has 11 residues. The CDR3 loop is CTSSVGQGALF.

With respect to this clonotype: A junction end diverges from the germline sequence, so it may reflect a read error. The chain couples TRBV12-3 or TRBV12-4 to TRBJ1-5; D gene ambiguous. This CDR3 contains 14 residues. As DNA, the CDR3 is TGTGCCAGCAGTTTACTGATTAGCAAACAGCCCCAGCATTTT. Translating it yields CASSLLISKQPQHF.

In this sample, this clonotype turned up a few times. One end of the junction fails to match germline, which may point to a read error. V usage is TRBV7-9 and J usage is TRBJ2-7, with 9 bases identical to TRBD1. Germline V gene lookup returns CDR1 SEHNR and CDR2 FQNEAQ (reference sequence). CDR3 size: 15 residues. CDR3 DNA sequence: TGTGTCAGCAACTTTACAGGGGGCGCAATCTACGAGCAGTACTTC. Its translation is CVSNFTGGAIYEQYF.

This clonotype was seen a few times. At one end the junction does not follow the germline gene, possibly because of a read error. The V and J genes are TRBV29-1 and TRBJ2-7, with 7 bases matching TRBD2. CDR3 length: 12 amino acids. Looked up from germline, CDR1 is SQVTM and CDR2 is ANQGSEA. The CDR3 DNA reads as TGCAGCGTTGGGGAGGGGCCCTACGAGCAGTACTTT. It translates to CSVGEGPYEQYF.

This clonotype was picked up a small number of times. The chain combines TRBV4-2 with TRBJ2-1; either TRBD1 or TRBD2 may supply D (5 bases each). Germline values: CDR1 LGHNA, CDR2 YNFKEQ. The CDR3 sequence is 15 residues long. Trimming took off 2 bases at V and 6 bases at J, with 14 bases between the two ends. CDR3 residues: CASSQLWGSGNEQFF. The CDR3 DNA reads TGTGCCAGCAGCCAACTGTGGGGGAGCGGCAATGAGCAGTTCTTC.

As for this clonotype: Because it lacks the conserved phenylalanine or tryptophan at the end, this CDR3 is likely a read error. The chain employs TRBV6-2 or TRBV6-3 and TRBJ1-1, with D unresolved. The CDR3 is made up of 13 amino acids. Germline loops: CDR1 MNHEY, CDR2 SVGEGT. The CDR3 DNA follows: TGTACCAGCAGTTACCGGTGGAACACTGAAGCTTTCATT. It is translated as CTSSYRWNTEAFI.

This clonotype was recorded many times. The gene calls are TRBV5-8 and TRBJ2-1; maybe TRBD2 (5 bases). The CDR3 has 16 amino acids. Germline V gives CDR1 SGHTS, CDR2 YDEGEE. V was shortened by 4 bases and J by 2 bases, with 16 bases between the two germline ends. CDR3 loop: CASSLGLFGAYNEQFF. The DNA for the CDR3 is TGTGCCAGCAGCCTCGGACTCTTTGGGGCCTACAATGAGCAGTTCTTC.

The CDR3 protein is CAISSQGPAYPGELFF. The CDR3 region has the DNA TGTGCCATCAGTTCACAGGGACCCGCTTACCCTGGGGAGCTGTTTTTT. The rearrangement links TRBV7-9 to TRBJ2-2; a possible D gene is TRBD1 (6 bases). This CDR3 region has 16 residues. Germline V lookup: CDR1 SEHNR, CDR2 FQNEAQ (reference sequence). Trimming cost V 10 bases and J 8 bases, with 26 bases left between them. The full variable domain, completed using reference TRBV7-9 and TRBJ2-2, is DTGVSQNPRHKITKRGQNVTFRCDPISEHNRLYWYRQTLGQGPEFLTYFQNEAQLEKSRLLSDRFSAERPKGSFSTLEIQRTEQGDSAMYLCAISSQGPAYPGELFFGEGSRLTVL.

This clonotype was detected only once. One end of the junction does not line up with germline, which may come from a read error. This chain connects TRBV6-7 to TRBJ2-1; D may be TRBD2 (5 bases). TRBV6-7 has ORF status, its function being uncertain. This CDR3 region has 17 residues. CDR3 amino acids: CVSRFVDGELSYNEQFF. As DNA, the CDR3 is TGTGTCAGCAGATTTGTGGACGGGGAGCTCTCCTACAATGAGCAGTTCTTC.

This clonotype has only one observation. At one end, the junction sequence differs from germline, possibly due to a read error. The chain employs TRBV10-3 and TRBJ2-5; D unresolved. The germline V gene encodes CDR1 ENHRY and CDR2 SYGVKD. The CDR3 contains 15 residues. The DNA of the CDR3 is TGTGGCATCAGTGCCAATATAGGGAATTTGGAGACCCAGTACTTC. This sequence encodes CGISANIGNLETQYF.

The genes are TRBV6-5 and TRBJ2-7; D perhaps matches TRBD2 (6 bases). This CDR3 contains 14 residues. Trimming removed 2 bases at V and 7 bases at J, with 15 bases between. The V gene's germline CDR1 is MNHEY and CDR2 SVGAGI. CDR3 coding DNA: TGTGCCAGCAGTTACCGGGAGTGCCGGTATGAGCAGTACTTC. This sequence encodes CASSYRECRYEQYF.

Concerning this clonotype itself: The junction departs from germline at one end; a sequencing error may be responsible. V and J are TRBV12-3 or TRBV12-4 and TRBJ2-7; D is undetermined. This CDR3 contains 12 residues. Here the CDR3 DNA reads TGTGCCAACAGTCCGAGTTCCTACGAGCAATACTTC. Amino acid sequence: CANSPSSYEQYF.

This clonotype showed up many times. The chain is built from TRBV6-5 and TRBJ2-3, with 7 bases aligning to TRBD2. The length of the CDR3 is 12 residues. J was trimmed by 3 bases and V by 8 bases; bases with no gene match: 2. The V gene's germline CDR1 is MNHEY and CDR2 SVGAGI. Written as DNA, the CDR3 is TGTGCCAGCGGGAGGGGAACAGATACGCAGTATTTT. Amino acids: CASGRGTDTQYF.

This clonotype was observed many times. This chain joins TRBV4-2 and TRBJ2-7; TRBD1 matches at 10 bases. The CDR3 has 15 amino acids. Unmatched junction bases numbered 9, after V lost 4 bases and J lost 6 bases. The germline gives CDR1 LGHNA, CDR2 YNFKEQ. The CDR3 sequence is CASSLSWDRGSEQYF. The CDR3 nucleotides read TGTGCCAGCAGCCTCTCTTGGGACAGGGGTAGCGAGCAGTACTTC.